Included here is one T cell receptor beta chain sequence, with context. What it binds is unknown. This record belongs to a study of shared clonotypes between healthy human individuals. Study-level points and caveats: Non-shared clonotypes had lower generation probabilities than clonotypes shared by all four sorted-subset donors.

The germline V gene encodes CDR1 SEHNR and CDR2 FQNEAQ (reference sequence). J gave up 2 bases and V 5 bases, and 9 bases lay outside the gene matches. The CDR3 is 16 amino acids. TCRdb keeps only in-frame clones here, not all; method: immunoSEQ multiplex PCR. The data show roughly 2,300,000 clones, with 85% to 95% seen just once and roughly 0.34% held by the top ten. This clonotype was sampled from a man aged 18 to 35 in good health. Some clones in this sample may be carry-over from other donors' samples. The genes are TRBV7-9 and TRBJ1-1, with TRBD1 identical over 9 bases. Sequenced sample: naive CD4+ T cells from PBMCs. Subset specified: CD45RA+ positively selected. The CDR3 here is CASSKLPTGGNTEAFF. CDR3 coding DNA: TGTGCCAGCAGCAAACTTCCGACAGGGGGAAACACTGAAGCTTTCTTT.